This T cell receptor beta chain was sequenced for a study of Graves' ophthalmopathy and Graves' hyperthyroidism. The CDR3 length is 14 residues. The V gene's germline CDR1 is SGHTA and CDR2 FQGNSA. This clonotype is a singleton in its sample. Its antigen is still unknown. Germline is not matched at one junction end, which may reflect a read error. Study conclusions and caveats: Most expanded clonotypes from thyroid (those above 0.001 frequency) were also found in blood.

Certain patients, namely those with other autoimmune diseases, uncontrolled infections, pregnancy or lactation, were excluded. Clinicians made diagnoses from clinical symptoms, serum thyroxine, TRAb, thyroid ultrasound and orbital computed tomography. CDR3 regions of TCR beta were amplified from RNA transcripts. First-round RT-PCR relied on HTBI primers, and a second-round multiplex PCR came next. TCRdb passed the multiplex PCR reads through MiXCR, listing each CDR3 protein once. The sample has about 600,000 distinct CDR3 sequences; less than 40% are singletons. Specimen: peripheral blood or thyroid tissue (not recorded which). The clonotype was recovered from an adult man with Graves' hyperthyroidism. The V and J genes are TRBV7-2 and TRBJ2-3; the D call may be TRBD1 or TRBD2 (6 bases each). Here the CDR3 reads CANSLGGPSDTQYF. The CDR3 nucleotides read TGTGCCAACAGCTTAGGGGGGCCTTCAGATACGCAGTATTTT.